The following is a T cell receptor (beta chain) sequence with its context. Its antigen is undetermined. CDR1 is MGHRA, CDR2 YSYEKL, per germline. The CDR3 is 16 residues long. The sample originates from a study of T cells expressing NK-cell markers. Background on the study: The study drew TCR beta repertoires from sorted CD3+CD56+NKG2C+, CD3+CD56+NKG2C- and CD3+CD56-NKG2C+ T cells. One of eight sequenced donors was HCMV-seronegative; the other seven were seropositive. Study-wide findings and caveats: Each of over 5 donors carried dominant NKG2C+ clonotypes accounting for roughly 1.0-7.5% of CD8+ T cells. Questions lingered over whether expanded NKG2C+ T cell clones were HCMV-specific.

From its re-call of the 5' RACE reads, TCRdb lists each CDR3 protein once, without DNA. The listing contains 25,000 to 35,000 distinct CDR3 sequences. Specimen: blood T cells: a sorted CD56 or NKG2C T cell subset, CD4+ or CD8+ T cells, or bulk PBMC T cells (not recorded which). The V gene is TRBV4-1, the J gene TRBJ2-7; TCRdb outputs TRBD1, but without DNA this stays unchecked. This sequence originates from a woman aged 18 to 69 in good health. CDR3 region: CASSQDDGTGGYEQYF.